This T cell receptor (beta chain) was recorded in a study of T cell responses to AZD1222 COVID-19 vaccine. About this clone itself: What it binds is unknown.

Notes on the study in general: Only six individuals given AZD1222 were seropositive at baseline.

The method was immunoSEQ multiplex PCR; TCRdb's version includes in-frame clones alone and lacks a portion of them. Found here are about 160,000 clones, more than 85% of them singletons; the top ten hold 2.5% to 3.5%. With 2 bases clipped from V and 4 bases from J, the junction kept 9 bases outside the gene matches. The CDR3 covers 18 residues. Germline loops: CDR1 KGHSH, CDR2 LQKENI. The chain recombines TRBV18 with TRBJ2-2, with TRBD1 matching over 11 bases. Sequencing used peripheral blood, obtained 28 days after the second AZD1222 dose. The clonotype comes from an adult who received the AZD1222 COVID-19 vaccine. CDR3 region: CASSPASIGTGGTGELFF. The CDR3 DNA reads as TGTGCCAGCTCACCAGCCTCGATCGGGACAGGGGGCACCGGGGAGCTGTTTTTT.